The clone carrying this TCR beta chain showed up just a few times. Amplified regions were TCR beta CDR3 sequences from RNA transcripts. The HTBI primer set served for first-round RT-PCR of the TCR CDR3. TCRdb re-called the multiplex PCR reads with MiXCR, one entry per CDR3 protein. The data hold approximately 700,000 distinct CDR3 sequences, with over 40% observed a single time. This entry is derived from a study of T cells in Graves' hyperthyroidism and ophthalmopathy. CDR3 size: 15 residues. V was cut by 2 bases and J by 1 base, with 12 bases left in between. The V gene's germline CDR1 is LNHDA and CDR2 SQIVND (reference sequence).

Material: peripheral blood or thyroid tissue (not recorded which). The V and J genes are TRBV19 and TRBJ2-7, with D possibly TRBD2 on 6 matching bases. The receptor was derived from an adult man with Graves' disease, either hyperthyroidism or ophthalmopathy (not recorded which). Written as DNA, the CDR3 is TGTGCCAGTAGTATATTCCGGGAGTCATCCTACGAGCAGTACTTC. It specifies CASSIFRESSYEQYF.